This passage covers 5 T cell receptor beta chains from one sample sequenced in a study of CD8 T cells in ankylosing spondylitis. One entry per CDR3 protein results from TCRdb running MiXCR on the 5' RACE reads. The table has 200,000 to 250,000 distinct CDR3 sequences, approximately 11% seen once. Material for sequencing was blood, either unsorted or a sorted T cell fraction (not recorded which). The receptor source for this set is a male donor with ankylosing spondylitis or in good health (not recorded which).

V usage is TRBV14 and J usage is TRBJ2-1; 7 nucleotides agree with TRBD2. With 5 bases clipped from V and 8 bases from J, the junction kept 12 bases outside the gene matches. Looked up from germline, CDR1 is SGHDN and CDR2 is FVKESK. The CDR3 sequence is 15 residues long. For the CDR3, the DNA is TGTGCCAGCAGCGCCCCGGGACTACGTTTCTATGAGCAGTTCTTC. This encodes CASSAPGLRFYEQFF.

Remarks on this clonotype: A much larger clone sits a single nucleotide away, making a read error possible. The V and J genes are TRBV21-1 and TRBJ1-1. TRBV21-1 is listed as a pseudogene. This CDR3 region has 13 residues. The CDR3 DNA reads TGTGTCAGCATCCTAGGACCGGCTGCTGAAGCTTTCTTT. Protein sequence: CVSILGPAAEAFF.

This clonotype was observed at least ten times. The rearrangement links TRBV5-1 to TRBJ1-6; no definite D call. Trimming shortened V by 0 bases and J by 14 bases, and 9 bases separated the two germline ends. The germline V gene has CDR1 SGHRS and CDR2 YFSETQ. CDR3 size: 12 residues. The DNA of the CDR3 is TGCGCCAGCAGCTTGGCCGGGGAGACCCTCCACTTT. Encoded protein: CASSLAGETLHF.

In its sample, this clonotype was seen many times. V is TRBV20-1 and J is TRBJ2-1; 9 bases are a match to TRBD2. The CDR3 covers 17 residues. The V segment lost 1 base and the J segment 6 bases; nucleotides outside the gene matches: 13. Germline V gene lookup returns CDR1 DFQATT and CDR2 SNEGSKA (reference sequence). The CDR3 spells CSARVLREGRLSNEQFF. The CDR3 DNA reads as TGCAGTGCTAGAGTCTTGCGGGAGGGACGACTAAGCAATGAGCAGTTCTTC.

This clonotype was found many times. The V and J genes are TRBV2 and TRBJ2-2; either TRBD1 or TRBD2 may fit D (5 bases each). Trimming pared 7 bases from V and 0 bases from J, leaving 9 bases between. The length of the CDR3 is 14 residues. Germline V gene lookup returns CDR1 SNHLY and CDR2 FYNNEI. The CDR3 sequence: CASKPGPNTGELFF. CDR3 nucleotide sequence: TGTGCCAGCAAACCGGGGCCGAACACCGGGGAGCTGTTTTTT.